This record concerns one TCR beta chain sequence. Its antigen is not known. The V gene end was trimmed by 0 bases and the J gene end by 5 bases; junction bases not matched to a gene: 10. This CDR3 is 18 amino acids long. Looked up from germline, CDR1 is LGHDT and CDR2 is YNNKEL (reference sequence). The data stem from a study of post-analysis software for immune sequencing data. Study at large: Disease courses included relapsing-remitting, secondary progressive and progressive-relapsing multiple sclerosis. The study, taken as a whole, reports: Controls had lower frequencies than patients of about 5 TRBV segments, which included TRBV5-6, TRBV5-1 and TRBV20-1. Significantly decreased normalized Chao1 diversity was recorded for multiple sclerosis patients relative to controls.

TCR beta cDNA libraries included unique molecular identifiers. Once 1 to 10 million T cells were used, hundreds of thousands of cDNA molecules resulted. Via MiXCR, TCRdb re-called the PCR reads, giving one row per CDR3 protein. The sample has 400,000 to 500,000 distinct CDR3 sequences; approximately 39% are singletons. This clonotype originated in a girl aged 2-10 years with multiple sclerosis. This chain connects TRBV3-1 to TRBJ2-1; 10 nucleotides line up with TRBD2. Sequenced sample: blood. The CDR3 nucleotides are TGTGCCAGCAGCCAAGACCTAGCGGGAGCTCCATCGAACAATGAGCAGTTCTTC. It specifies CASSQDLAGAPSNNEQFF.